Following are 2 T cell receptor beta chains from one sample sequenced in a study of T cells in lung cancer brain metastases. Assay: immunoSEQ multiplex PCR; the TCRdb copy retains only in-frame clones and omits some. The sample carries around 2,300 clones, approximately 90% recorded once. The sample was tumor tissue from a brain metastasis. The receptors were sampled from a man between 65 and 85 years old with non-small cell lung cancer that had spread to the brain.

A word on this clone: One end of the junction does not line up with germline, which may come from a read error. The V gene is TRBV12-5, the J gene TRBJ2-6; D is uncertain. This CDR3 has 15 amino acids. CDR1 LGHNT and CDR2 FRNRAP come from the germline V gene. The CDR3 spells CVSGLRSSGANVLTF. The CDR3 DNA sequence: TGTGTTAGTGGTTTGAGGAGCTCTGGGGCCAACGTCCTGACTTTC.

Notes on this clone: One end of the junction does not line up with germline, which may come from a read error. The J gene is TRBJ1-2, the V gene TRBV29-1; 10 bases fit TRBD1. This CDR3 spans 16 amino acids. Germline V lookup: CDR1 SQVTM, CDR2 ANQGSEA. CDR3 protein: CSVRDRGVEEDYSYTF. Written as DNA, the CDR3 is TGCAGCGTGAGGGACAGGGGCGTTGAAGAGGACTATAGCTACACCTTC.